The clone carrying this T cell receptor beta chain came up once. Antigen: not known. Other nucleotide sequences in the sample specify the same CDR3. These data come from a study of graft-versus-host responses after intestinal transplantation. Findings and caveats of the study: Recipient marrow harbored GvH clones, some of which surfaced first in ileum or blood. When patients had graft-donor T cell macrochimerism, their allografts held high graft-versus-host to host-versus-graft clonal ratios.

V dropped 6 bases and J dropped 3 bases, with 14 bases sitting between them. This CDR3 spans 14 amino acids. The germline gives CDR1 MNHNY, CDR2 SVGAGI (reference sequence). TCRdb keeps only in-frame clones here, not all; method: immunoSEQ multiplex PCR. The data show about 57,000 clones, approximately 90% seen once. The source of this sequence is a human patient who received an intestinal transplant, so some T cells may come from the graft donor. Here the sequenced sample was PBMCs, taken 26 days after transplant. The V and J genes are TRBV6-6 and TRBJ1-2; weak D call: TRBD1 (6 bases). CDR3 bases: TGTGCCAGCAGACACAGGGAGGGGGACTATGGCTACACCTTC. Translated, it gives CASRHREGDYGYTF.